The 10 T cell receptor beta chains in this list originate from one sample, sequenced in a study of shared clonotypes between healthy human individuals. CD45RO-negative cells were positively selected for CCR7, leaving out terminally differentiated effector memory CD45RA+ cells. Libraries were prepared by immunoSEQ multiplex PCR; TCRdb keeps only in-frame clonotypes and omits some of them. The repertoire holds 1.5 million to 2.5 million clones, with roughly 95% as singletons. The material sequenced was naive CD8+ T cells sorted from blood. Receptors were obtained from a man between 18 and 29 years old in good health.

This clone occurred a few times. The rearrangement uses TRBV21-1 and TRBJ1-2. TRBV21-1 is listed as a pseudogene. The CDR3 loop spans 16 amino acids. CDR3 bases: TGTGCCAGACCTCTCCTCCGGGACCCGGCGAACTATGGCTACACCTTC. Translation gives CARPLLRDPANYGYTF.

The chain is built from TRBV2 and TRBJ2-7; no definite D call. The CDR3 totals 11 residues. The ends were cut back, 7 bases at V and 6 bases at J, with 10 bases in the middle. The germline gives CDR1 SNHLY, CDR2 FYNNEI. In DNA, the CDR3 is TGTGCCAGCATGGATGAAGGCGAGCAGTACTTC. Its translation: CASMDEGEQYF.

This sequence joins TRBV4-1 and TRBJ2-7; possibly TRBD1 for D (6 bases). The germline gives CDR1 MGHRA, CDR2 YSYEKL. This CDR3 has 14 amino acids. Trimming removed 4 bases from V and 1 base from J, with 11 bases in between. DNA for the CDR3: TGCGCCAGCAGCCGCCGGGACACTTCCTACGAGCAGTACTTC. This translates into CASSRRDTSYEQYF.

J is TRBJ2-2 and V is TRBV7-9, with unresolved D. V was pared by 2 bases and J by 7 bases, with 8 bases between. The CDR3 has 13 amino acids. Germline V gene lookup returns CDR1 SEHNR and CDR2 FQNEAQ (reference sequence). CDR3: CASSLLPLGELFF. The CDR3 nucleotides read TGTGCCAGCAGCTTACTCCCTCTCGGGGAGCTGTTTTTT.

This sequence joins TRBV5-7 and TRBJ1-2, with a weak D call TRBD1 (5 bases). TRBV5-7 counts as an open reading frame of uncertain function. CDR3 length equals 14 residues. V lost 2 bases to trimming and J lost 7 bases, with 15 bases between them. CDR3 loop: CASSFRERTTGYTF. CDR3 DNA sequence: TGTGCCAGCAGCTTCAGGGAACGAACAACTGGCTACACCTTC.

The chain has TRBV11-2 and TRBJ2-7; 11 nucleotides align to TRBD2. The CDR3 totals 17 residues. Losses at the gene ends were 5 bases for V and 2 bases for J; bases not matched to a gene: 11. Germline loops: CDR1 SGHAT, CDR2 FQNNGV. CDR3 residues: CASSPAPGLAVTYEQYF. The CDR3 coding sequence is TGTGCCAGCAGCCCGGCCCCGGGACTAGCGGTAACCTACGAGCAGTACTTC. The full variable domain, completed using reference TRBV11-2 and TRBJ2-7, is EAGVAQSPRYKIIEKRQSVAFWCNPISGHATLYWYQQILGQGPKLLIQFQNNGVVDDSQLPKDRFSAERLKGVDSTLKIQPAKLEDSAVYLCASSPAPGLAVTYEQYFGPGTRLTVT.

The chain uses TRBV7-9 and TRBJ2-5, with 9 nucleotides matching TRBD1. Germline V gene data show CDR1 as SEHNR and CDR2 as FQNEAQ (reference sequence). The CDR3 consists of 16 residues. J was trimmed by 4 bases and V by 2 bases; bases with no gene match: 8. CDR3 sequence (DNA): TGTGCCAGCAGCTTACCACCCTCGACAGGGGGAGAGACCCAGTACTTC. Its translation is CASSLPPSTGGETQYF.

This chain connects TRBV5-5 to TRBJ2-7; D unclear. The V gene's germline CDR1 is SGHKS and CDR2 YYEKEE (reference sequence). V dropped 1 base and J dropped 7 bases, with 12 bases sitting between them. The CDR3 is 13 residues long. The CDR3 protein is CASSLRHVWEQYF. The CDR3 coding sequence is TGTGCCAGCAGCTTGCGACACGTCTGGGAGCAGTACTTC. The full variable domain, in which reference TRBV5-5 and TRBJ2-7 provide the parts outside the CDR3, is DAGVTQSPTHLIKTRGQQVTLRCSPISGHKSVSWYQQVLGQGPQFIFQYYEKEERGRGNFPDRFSARQFPNYSSELNVNALLLGDSALYLCASSLRHVWEQYFGPGTRLTVT.

This clone appeared a single time. V is TRBV29-1 and J is TRBJ2-1; D is uncertain. Germline CDR1 is SQVTM and CDR2 is ANQGSEA. Trimming pared 0 bases from V and 8 bases from J, leaving 2 bases between. This CDR3 has 10 residues. The CDR3 protein is CSVEDHEQFF. Here the CDR3 DNA reads TGCAGCGTTGAAGATCATGAGCAGTTCTTC.

CDR3 residues: CASSPLAGRYNEQFF. CDR3 in DNA: TGTGCCAGCAGCCCATTAGCGGGACGTTACAATGAGCAGTTCTTC. The chain recombines TRBV7-9 with TRBJ2-1; 8 bases align to TRBD2. CDR3 length equals 15 residues. J was trimmed by 4 bases and V by 5 bases; bases with no gene match: 7. Germline assignment: CDR1 SEHNR and CDR2 FQNEAQ (reference sequence).